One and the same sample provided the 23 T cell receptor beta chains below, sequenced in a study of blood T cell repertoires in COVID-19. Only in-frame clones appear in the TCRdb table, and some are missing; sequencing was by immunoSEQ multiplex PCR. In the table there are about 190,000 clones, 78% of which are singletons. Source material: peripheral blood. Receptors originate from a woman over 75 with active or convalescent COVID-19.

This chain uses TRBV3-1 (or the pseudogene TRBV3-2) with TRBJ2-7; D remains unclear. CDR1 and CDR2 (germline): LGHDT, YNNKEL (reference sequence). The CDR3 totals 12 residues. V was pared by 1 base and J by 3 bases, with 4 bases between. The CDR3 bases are TGTGCCAGCAGCCAAGCGTACTACGAGCAGTACTTC. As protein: CASSQAYYEQYF.

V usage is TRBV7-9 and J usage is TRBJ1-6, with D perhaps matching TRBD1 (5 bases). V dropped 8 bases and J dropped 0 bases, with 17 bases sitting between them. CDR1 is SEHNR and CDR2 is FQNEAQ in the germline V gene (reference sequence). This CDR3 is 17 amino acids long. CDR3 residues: CASHHAGVSSYNSPLHF. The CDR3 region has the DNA TGTGCCAGCCACCATGCGGGGGTCAGCTCCTATAATTCACCCCTCCACTTT.

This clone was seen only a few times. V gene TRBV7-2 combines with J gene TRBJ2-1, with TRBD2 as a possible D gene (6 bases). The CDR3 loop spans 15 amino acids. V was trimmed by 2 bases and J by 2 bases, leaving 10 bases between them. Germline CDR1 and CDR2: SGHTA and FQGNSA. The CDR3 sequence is CASSLTSQPYNEQFF. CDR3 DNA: TGTGCCAGCAGCTTAACTAGCCAACCCTACAATGAGCAGTTCTTC.

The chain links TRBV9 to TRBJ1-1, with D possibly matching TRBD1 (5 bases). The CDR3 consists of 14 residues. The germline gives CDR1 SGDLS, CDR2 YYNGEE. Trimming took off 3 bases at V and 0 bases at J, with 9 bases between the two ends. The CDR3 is CASSETAMNTEAFF. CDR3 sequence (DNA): TGTGCCAGCAGCGAGACAGCGATGAACACTGAAGCTTTCTTT.

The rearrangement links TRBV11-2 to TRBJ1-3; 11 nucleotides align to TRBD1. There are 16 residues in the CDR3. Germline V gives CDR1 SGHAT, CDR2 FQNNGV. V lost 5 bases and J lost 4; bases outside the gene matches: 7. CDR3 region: CASSRLGQGAGNTIYF. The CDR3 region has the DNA TGTGCCAGCAGCAGACTAGGACAGGGGGCAGGAAACACCATATATTTT.

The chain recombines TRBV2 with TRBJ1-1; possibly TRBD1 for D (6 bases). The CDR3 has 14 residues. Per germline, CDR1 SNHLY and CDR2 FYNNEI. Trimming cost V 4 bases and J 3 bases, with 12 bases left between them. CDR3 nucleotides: TGTGCCAGCAGTGGGCCAGGGGTGGACACTGAAGCTTTCTTT. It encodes CASSGPGVDTEAFF.

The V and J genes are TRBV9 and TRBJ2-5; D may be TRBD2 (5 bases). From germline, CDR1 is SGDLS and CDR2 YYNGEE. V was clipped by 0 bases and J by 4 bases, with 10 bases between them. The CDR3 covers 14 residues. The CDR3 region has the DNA TGTGCCAGCAGCGTAGACCTAGCTGGAGAGACCCAGTACTTC. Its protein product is CASSVDLAGETQYF. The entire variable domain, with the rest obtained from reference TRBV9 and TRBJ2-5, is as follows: DSGVTQTPKHLITATGQRVTLRCSPRSGDLSVYWYQQSLDQGLQFLIQYYNGEERAKGNILERFSAQQFPDLHSELNLSSLELGDSALYFCASSVDLAGETQYFGPGTRLLVL.

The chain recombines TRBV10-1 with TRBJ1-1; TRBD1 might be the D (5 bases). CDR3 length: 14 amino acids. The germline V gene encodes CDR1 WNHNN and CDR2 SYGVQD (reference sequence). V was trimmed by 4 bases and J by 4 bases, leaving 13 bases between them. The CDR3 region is CASSATRGSTEAFF. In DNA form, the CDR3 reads TGCGCCAGCAGTGCCACCCGGGGGAGCACTGAAGCTTTCTTT.

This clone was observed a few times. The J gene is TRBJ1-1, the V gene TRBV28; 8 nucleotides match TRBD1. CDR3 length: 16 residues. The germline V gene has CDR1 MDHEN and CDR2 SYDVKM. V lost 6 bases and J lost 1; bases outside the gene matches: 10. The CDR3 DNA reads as TGTGCCAGCAGCCCCAGGGGGCGAGGTAGGAACACTGAAGCTTTCTTT. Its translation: CASSPRGRGRNTEAFF. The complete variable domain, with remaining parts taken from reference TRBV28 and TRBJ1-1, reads DVKVTQSSRYLVKRTGEKVFLECVQDMDHENMFWYRQDPGLGLRLIYFSYDVKMKEKGDIPEGYSVSREKKERFSLILESASTNQTSMYLCASSPRGRGRNTEAFFGQGTRLTVV.

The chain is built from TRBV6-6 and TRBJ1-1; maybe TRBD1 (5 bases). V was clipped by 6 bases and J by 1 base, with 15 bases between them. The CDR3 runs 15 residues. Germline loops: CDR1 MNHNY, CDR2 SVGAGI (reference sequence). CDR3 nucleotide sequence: TGTGCCAGCAGGACGGGAGGGGCGCCGAACACTGAAGCTTTCTTT. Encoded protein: CASRTGGAPNTEAFF.

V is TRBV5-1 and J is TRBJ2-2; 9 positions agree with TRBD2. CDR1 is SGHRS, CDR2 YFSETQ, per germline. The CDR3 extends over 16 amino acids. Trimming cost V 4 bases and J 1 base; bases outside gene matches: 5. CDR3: CASSPRLAENTGELFF. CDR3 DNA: TGCGCCAGCAGCCCAAGACTAGCGGAGAACACCGGGGAGCTGTTTTTT. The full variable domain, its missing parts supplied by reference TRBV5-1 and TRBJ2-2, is KAGVTQTPRYLIKTRGQQVTLSCSPISGHRSVSWYQQTPGQGLQFLFEYFSETQRNKGNFPGRFSGRQFSNSRSEMNVSTLELGDSALYLCASSPRLAENTGELFFGEGSRLTVL.

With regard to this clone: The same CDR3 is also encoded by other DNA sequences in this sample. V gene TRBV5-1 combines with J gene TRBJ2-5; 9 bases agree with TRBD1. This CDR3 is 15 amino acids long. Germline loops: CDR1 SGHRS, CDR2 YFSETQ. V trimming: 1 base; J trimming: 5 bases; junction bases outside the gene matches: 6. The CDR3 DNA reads TGCGCCAGCAGCTTGATGGACAGGGGTGAGGAGACCCAGTACTTC. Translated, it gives CASSLMDRGEETQYF.

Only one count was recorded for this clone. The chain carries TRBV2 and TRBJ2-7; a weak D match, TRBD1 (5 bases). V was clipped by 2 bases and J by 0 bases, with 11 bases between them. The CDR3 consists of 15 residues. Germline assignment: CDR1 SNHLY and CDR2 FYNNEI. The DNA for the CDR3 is TGTGCCAGCAGTGAATATGGACAAATCTCCTACGAGCAGTACTTC. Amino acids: CASSEYGQISYEQYF.

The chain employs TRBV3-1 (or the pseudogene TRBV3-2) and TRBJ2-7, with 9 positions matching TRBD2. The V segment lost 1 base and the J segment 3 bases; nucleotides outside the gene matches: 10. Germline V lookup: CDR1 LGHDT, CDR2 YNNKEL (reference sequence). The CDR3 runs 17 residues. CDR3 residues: CASSQARQGAGGYEQYF. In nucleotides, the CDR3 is TGTGCCAGCAGCCAAGCAAGGCAGGGAGCGGGAGGCTACGAGCAGTACTTC.

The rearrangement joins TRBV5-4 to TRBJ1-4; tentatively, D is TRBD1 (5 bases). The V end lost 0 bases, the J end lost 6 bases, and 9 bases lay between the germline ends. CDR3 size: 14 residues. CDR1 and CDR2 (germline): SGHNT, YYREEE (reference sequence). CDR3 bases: TGTGCCAGCAGCTTGGCGGGGGTGGATGAAAAACTGTTTTTT. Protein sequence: CASSLAGVDEKLFF.

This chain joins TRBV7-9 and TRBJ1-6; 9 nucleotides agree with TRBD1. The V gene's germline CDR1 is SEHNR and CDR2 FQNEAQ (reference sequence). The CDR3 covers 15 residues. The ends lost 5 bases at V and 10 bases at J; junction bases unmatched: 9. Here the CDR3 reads CASSPVGQGSSPLHF. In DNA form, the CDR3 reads TGTGCCAGCAGCCCGGTCGGACAGGGGAGCTCACCCCTCCACTTT.

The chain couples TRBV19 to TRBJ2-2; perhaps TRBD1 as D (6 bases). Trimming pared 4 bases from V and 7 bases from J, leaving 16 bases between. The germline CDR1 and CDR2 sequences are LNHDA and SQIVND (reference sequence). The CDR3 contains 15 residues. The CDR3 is CASSKRTEQVGELFF. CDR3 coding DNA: TGTGCCAGTAGTAAAAGGACAGAACAGGTCGGGGAGCTGTTTTTT. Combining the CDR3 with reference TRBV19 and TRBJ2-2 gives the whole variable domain DGGITQSPKYLFRKEGQNVTLSCEQNLNHDAMYWYRQDPGQGLRLIYYSQIVNDFQKGDIAEGYSVSREKKESFPLTVTSAQKNPTAFYLCASSKRTEQVGELFFGEGSRLTVL.

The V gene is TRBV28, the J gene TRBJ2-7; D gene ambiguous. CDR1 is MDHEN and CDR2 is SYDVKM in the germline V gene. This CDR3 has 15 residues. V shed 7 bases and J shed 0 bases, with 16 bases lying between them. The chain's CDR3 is CASNLIGSGSYEQYF. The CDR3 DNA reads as TGTGCCAGCAACCTTATCGGCTCGGGCTCCTACGAGCAGTACTTC.

CDR3 bases: TGCGCCAGCACCAGCGGCCCGGAGCAGTTCTTC. Translating gives CASTSGPEQFF. The chain links TRBV10-2 to TRBJ2-1; D perhaps matches TRBD2 (5 bases). The germline gives CDR1 WSHSY, CDR2 SAAADI. Trimming removed 7 bases at V and 10 bases at J, with 11 bases between. CDR3 length equals 11 residues.

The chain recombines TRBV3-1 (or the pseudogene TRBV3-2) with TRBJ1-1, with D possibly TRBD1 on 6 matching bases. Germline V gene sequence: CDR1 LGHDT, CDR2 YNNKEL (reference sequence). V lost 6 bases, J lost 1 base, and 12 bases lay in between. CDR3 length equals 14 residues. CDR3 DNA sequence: TGTGCCAGCAGGTTCGGGACACCGAACACTGAAGCTTTCTTT. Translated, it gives CASRFGTPNTEAFF.

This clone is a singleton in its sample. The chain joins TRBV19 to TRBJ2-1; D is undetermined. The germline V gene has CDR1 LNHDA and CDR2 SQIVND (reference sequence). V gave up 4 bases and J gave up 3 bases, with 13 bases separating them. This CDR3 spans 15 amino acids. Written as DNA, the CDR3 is TGTGCCAGTAGTACGGGTGGTGGATTCTACAATGAGCAGTTCTTC. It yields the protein CASSTGGGFYNEQFF. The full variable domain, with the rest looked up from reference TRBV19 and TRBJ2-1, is DGGITQSPKYLFRKEGQNVTLSCEQNLNHDAMYWYRQDPGQGLRLIYYSQIVNDFQKGDIAEGYSVSREKKESFPLTVTSAQKNPTAFYLCASSTGGGFYNEQFFGPGTRLTVL.

CDR3 amino acids: CASSLAFGRVGSAFF. The DNA of the CDR3 is TGTGCCAGCAGTTTAGCGTTTGGCAGGGTCGGGTCGGCTTTCTTT. This sequence joins TRBV27 and TRBJ1-1, with D perhaps TRBD1 (5 bases). V lost 2 bases and J lost 11, with 21 bases in between. Germline CDR1 and CDR2: MNHEY and SMNVEV (reference sequence). The length of the CDR3 is 15 residues.

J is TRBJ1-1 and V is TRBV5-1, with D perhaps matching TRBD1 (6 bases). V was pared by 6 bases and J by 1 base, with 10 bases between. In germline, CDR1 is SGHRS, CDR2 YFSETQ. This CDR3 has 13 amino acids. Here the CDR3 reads CASKGTQNTEAFF. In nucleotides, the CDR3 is TGCGCCAGCAAGGGGACACAGAACACTGAAGCTTTCTTT.